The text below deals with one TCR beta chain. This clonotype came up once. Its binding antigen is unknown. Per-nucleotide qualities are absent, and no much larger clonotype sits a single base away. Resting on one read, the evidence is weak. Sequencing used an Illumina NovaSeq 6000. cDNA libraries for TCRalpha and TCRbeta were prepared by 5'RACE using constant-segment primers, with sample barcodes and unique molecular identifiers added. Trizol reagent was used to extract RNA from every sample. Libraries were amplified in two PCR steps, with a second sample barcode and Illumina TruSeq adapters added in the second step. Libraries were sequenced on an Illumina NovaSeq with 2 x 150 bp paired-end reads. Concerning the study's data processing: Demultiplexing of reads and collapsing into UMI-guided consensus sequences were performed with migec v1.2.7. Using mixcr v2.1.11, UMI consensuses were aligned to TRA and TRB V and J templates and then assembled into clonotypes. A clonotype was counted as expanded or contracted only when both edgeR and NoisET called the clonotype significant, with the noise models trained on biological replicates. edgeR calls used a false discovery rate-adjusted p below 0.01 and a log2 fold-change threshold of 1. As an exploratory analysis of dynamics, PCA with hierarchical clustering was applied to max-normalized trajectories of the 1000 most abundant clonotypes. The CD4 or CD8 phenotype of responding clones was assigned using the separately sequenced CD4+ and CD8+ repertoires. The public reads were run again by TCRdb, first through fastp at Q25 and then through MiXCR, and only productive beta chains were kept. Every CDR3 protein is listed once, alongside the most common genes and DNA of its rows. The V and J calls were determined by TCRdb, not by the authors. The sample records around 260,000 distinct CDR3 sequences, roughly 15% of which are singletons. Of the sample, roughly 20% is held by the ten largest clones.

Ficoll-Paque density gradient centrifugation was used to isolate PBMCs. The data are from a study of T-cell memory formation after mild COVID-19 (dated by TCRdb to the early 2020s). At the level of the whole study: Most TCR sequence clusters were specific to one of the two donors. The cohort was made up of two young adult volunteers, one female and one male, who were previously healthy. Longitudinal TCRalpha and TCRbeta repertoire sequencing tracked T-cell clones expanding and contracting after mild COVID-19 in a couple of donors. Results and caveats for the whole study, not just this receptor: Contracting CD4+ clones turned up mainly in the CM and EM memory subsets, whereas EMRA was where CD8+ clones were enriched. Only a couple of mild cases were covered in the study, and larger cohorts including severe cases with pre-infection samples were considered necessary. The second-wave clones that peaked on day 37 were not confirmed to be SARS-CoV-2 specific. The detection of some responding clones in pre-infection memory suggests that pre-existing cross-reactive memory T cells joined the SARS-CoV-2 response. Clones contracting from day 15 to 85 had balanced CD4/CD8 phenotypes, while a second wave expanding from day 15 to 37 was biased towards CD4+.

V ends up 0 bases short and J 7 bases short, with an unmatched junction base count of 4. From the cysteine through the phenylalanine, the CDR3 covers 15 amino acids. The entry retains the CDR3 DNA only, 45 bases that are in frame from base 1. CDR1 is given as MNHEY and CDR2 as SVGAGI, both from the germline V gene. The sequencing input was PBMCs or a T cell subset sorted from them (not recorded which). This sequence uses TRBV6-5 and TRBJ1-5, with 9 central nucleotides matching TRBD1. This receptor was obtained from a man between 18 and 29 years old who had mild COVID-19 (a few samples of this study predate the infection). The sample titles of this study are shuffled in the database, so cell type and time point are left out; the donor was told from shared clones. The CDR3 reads CASSYSGTGNQPQHF. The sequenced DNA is TGTGCCAGCAGTTACTCCGGGACAGGGAACCAGCCCCAGCATTTT.